This T cell receptor (beta chain) is from a study of graft-versus-host responses after intestinal transplantation. On the study more broadly: Each recipient received anti-thymocyte globulin induction, then tacrolimus and steroids for approximately three years.

Data came from immunoSEQ multiplex PCR; TCRdb stores just in-frame clones and leaves some out. This repertoire shows roughly 100,000 clones, 90% to 95% found once; its top ten account for 0.9% to 1.5%. Comments on this clone: The antigen remains unidentified.

Per the germline V gene, CDR1 is SNHLY and CDR2 is FYNNEI. The CDR3 sequence is 15 residues long. After removal of 10 bases from V and 1 base from J, the junction contained 4 bases not matched to a gene. This material consisted of unstimulated CD8+ T cells sorted from spleen or lymph node cells, taken before intestinal transplant. The chain uses TRBV2 and TRBJ2-3; TRBD2 matches 14 bases. The source of this sequence is a human donor who received an intestinal transplant. The CDR3 region is CATGTSGGGTDTQYF. CDR3 in DNA: TGTGCCACTGGGACTAGCGGGGGAGGCACAGATACGCAGTATTTT.